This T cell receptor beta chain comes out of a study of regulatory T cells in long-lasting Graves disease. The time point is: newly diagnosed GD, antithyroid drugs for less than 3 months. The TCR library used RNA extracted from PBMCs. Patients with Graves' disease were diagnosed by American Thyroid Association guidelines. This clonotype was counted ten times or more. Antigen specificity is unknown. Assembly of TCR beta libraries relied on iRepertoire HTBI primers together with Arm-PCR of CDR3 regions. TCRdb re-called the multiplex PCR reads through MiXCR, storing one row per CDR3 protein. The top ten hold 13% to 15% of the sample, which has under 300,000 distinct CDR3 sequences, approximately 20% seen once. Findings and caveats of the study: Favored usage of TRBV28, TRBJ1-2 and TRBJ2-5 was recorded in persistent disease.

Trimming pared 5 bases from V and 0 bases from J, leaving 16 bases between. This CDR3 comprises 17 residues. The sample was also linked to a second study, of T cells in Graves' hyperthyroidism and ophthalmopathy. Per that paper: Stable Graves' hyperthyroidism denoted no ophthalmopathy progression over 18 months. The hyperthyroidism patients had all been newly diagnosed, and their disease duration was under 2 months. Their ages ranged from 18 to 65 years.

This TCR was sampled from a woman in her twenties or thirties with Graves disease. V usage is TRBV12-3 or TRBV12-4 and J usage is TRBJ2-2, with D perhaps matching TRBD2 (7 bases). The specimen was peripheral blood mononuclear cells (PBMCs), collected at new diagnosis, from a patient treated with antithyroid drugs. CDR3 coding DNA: TGTGCCAGCAGTCCCACGGGGGGCCAAGCGAACACCGGGGAGCTGTTTTTT. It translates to CASSPTGGQANTGELFF.